In this sample, the clone carrying this T cell receptor beta chain turned up once. Antigen unknown. The sample comes from a study of T cell responses to AZD1222 COVID-19 vaccine. Whole-study context: Analyses pooled second doses at about 4 or about 12 weeks.

Profiled with immunoSEQ multiplex PCR; TCRdb holds only in-frame clones, not every one. The repertoire holds about 84,000 clones, with roughly 85% as singletons. The V segment lost 3 bases and the J segment 5 bases; nucleotides outside the gene matches: 9. CDR3 length: 16 amino acids. The germline V gene encodes CDR1 SNHLY and CDR2 FYNNEI. Study-wide results and caveats: Donors were largely white British and mainly female; clonal diversity was possibly underestimated. Repertoires were obtained only post-peak T cell response.

Material: peripheral blood, obtained on day 0 of AZD1222 vaccination. The genes are TRBV2 and TRBJ2-1; 8 bases are a match to TRBD2. This clonotype was sampled from an adult in good health. CDR3 in amino acids: CASSERISGVNNEQFF. CDR3 coding DNA: TGTGCCAGCAGTGAGAGGATTAGCGGGGTGAACAATGAGCAGTTCTTC.